These 2 T cell receptor beta chains were sequenced from one sample in a study of T cell responses to AZD1222 COVID-19 vaccine. Measured with immunoSEQ multiplex PCR; TCRdb has only the in-frame clones, and not every one. In the table there are around 78,000 clones, over 85% of which are singletons. The sequenced sample was peripheral blood, obtained on day 0 of AZD1222 vaccination. Source of these receptors: an adult in good health.

This chain uses TRBV6-5 with TRBJ2-1; D gene uncertain. V was clipped by 4 bases and J by 4 bases, with 8 bases between them. The germline gives CDR1 MNHEY, CDR2 SVGAGI. This CDR3 spans 13 amino acids. The CDR3 sequence is CASSSNLYNEQFF. CDR3 DNA sequence: TGTGCCAGCAGTTCTAATCTATACAATGAGCAGTTCTTC.

The chain is built from TRBV6-5 and TRBJ1-1; 9 positions match TRBD1. There are 15 residues in the CDR3. CDR1 and CDR2 (germline): MNHEY, SVGAGI. The V segment lost 2 bases and the J segment 3 bases; nucleotides outside the gene matches: 4. The CDR3 is CASSYGQGRYTEAFF. DNA of the CDR3: TGTGCCAGCAGTTACGGACAGGGGAGGTACACTGAAGCTTTCTTT.